This paragraph covers one T cell receptor (beta chain) sequence. The sample originates from a study of tumor T cells in aggressive B-cell lymphoma. The table came from immunoSEQ multiplex PCR; TCRdb's copy has only in-frame clones and leaves some out. The sample lists 10,000 or so clones, approximately 85% seen once, with roughly 3.9% in the top ten. V dropped 6 bases and J dropped 0 bases, with 23 bases sitting between them. The length of the CDR3 is 19 residues. The germline gives CDR1 SGHDN, CDR2 FVKESK. The source material was tumor tissue. The chain recombines TRBV14 with TRBJ2-2, with unresolved D. This receptor was identified in an adult with diffuse large B cell lymphoma. CDR3 loop: CASRPGLPALFANTGELFF. The CDR3 DNA sequence: TGTGCCAGCAGACCCGGGTTACCAGCCCTATTCGCGAACACCGGGGAGCTGTTTTTT.